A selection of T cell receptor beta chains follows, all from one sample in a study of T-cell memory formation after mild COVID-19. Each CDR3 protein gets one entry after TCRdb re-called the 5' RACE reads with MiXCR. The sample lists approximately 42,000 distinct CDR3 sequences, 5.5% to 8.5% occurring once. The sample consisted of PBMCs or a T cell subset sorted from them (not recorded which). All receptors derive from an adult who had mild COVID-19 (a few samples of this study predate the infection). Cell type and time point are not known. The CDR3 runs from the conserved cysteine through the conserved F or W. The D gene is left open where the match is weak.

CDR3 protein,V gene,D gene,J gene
CATSDYVGRPSGTEAFF,TRBV24-1,-,TRBJ1-1
CAWARRDSRTDTQYF,TRBV30,-,TRBJ2-3
CASSLGTGVRTEAFF,TRBV12-3/TRBV12-4,TRBD1,TRBJ1-1
CASSQGLSGPGELFF,TRBV5-6,-,TRBJ2-2
CASSVIGSEDTGELFF,TRBV19,-,TRBJ2-2
CASSGAGEGTFF,TRBV3-1,-,TRBJ1-1
CASSLGGLYEQYF,TRBV13,-,TRBJ2-7
CASSTSLAYNEQFF,TRBV5-1,-,TRBJ2-1
CASSPKRGVGGYTF,TRBV2,-,TRBJ1-2
CSASFSGSYGYTF,TRBV20-1,-,TRBJ1-2
CASSQVAQLAGVDEQFF,TRBV14,TRBD2,TRBJ2-1
CASSLNYNEQFF,TRBV7-2,-,TRBJ2-1
CASGGQLNTEAFF,TRBV7-2,-,TRBJ1-1
CASSLGSGETQYF,TRBV7-2,-,TRBJ2-5